These 14 T cell receptor beta chains share one sample of origin, sequenced in a study of T cells in women clearing cervical HPV infection. TCRdb's table, derived via immunoSEQ multiplex PCR, lists solely in-frame clones and lacks some. The listing records around 19,000 clones. The sequencing sample was made of blood buffy coat. The receptors here all came from a woman aged 18-70 years with a cervical HPV16 infection that either progressed to CIN3+ or cleared (not recorded which).

Points on this clone: The CDR3 is cut off 3 residues early in the read; its end comes from the germline J gene. The J gene is TRBJ2-1, the V gene TRBV18, with 15 bases lining up with TRBD2. CDR1 KGHSH and CDR2 LQKENI come from the germline V gene. The CDR3 is 19 amino acids. The junction had 12 bases not matched to a gene; V was cut back by 6 bases and J by 3 bases. CDR3 region: CASSPSPGLAGGNYNEQFF. The part of the CDR3 DNA that was read is TGTGCCAGCTCCCCATCCCCCGGACTAGCGGGGGGGAACTACAATGAG.

Comments on this clone: The read stops 3 residues short of the end of the CDR3; the missing end is completed from the germline J gene. The rearrangement uses TRBV20-1 and TRBJ2-2, with 11 bases identical to TRBD2. The CDR3 runs to 16 residues. J was trimmed by 2 bases and V by 1 base; bases with no gene match: 3. Germline V lookup: CDR1 DFQATT, CDR2 SNEGSKA (reference sequence). The sequenced CDR3 bases are TGCAGTGCTAGAGTCCTAGCGGGGGGTAACACCGGGGAG. It codes for CSARVLAGGNTGE. The CDR3 in full is CSARVLAGGNTGELFF.

Comment on this clone: The read halts 3 residues ahead of the CDR3 end, with the missing end drawn from the germline J gene. This rearrangement joins TRBV27 to TRBJ2-3; 8 positions agree with TRBD2. CDR1 MNHEY and CDR2 SMNVEV come from the germline V gene (reference sequence). The ends lost 2 bases at V and 3 bases at J; junction bases unmatched: 4. The CDR3 has 15 amino acids. The CDR3 sequence is CASSLGSGATDTQYF. The covered CDR3 bases are TGTGCCAGCAGTTTAGGTAGCGGGGCGACAGATACG.

As to this clone: The read finishes 3 residues shy of the CDR3 end, and the germline J gene is used to complete it. The chain has TRBV4-2 and TRBJ2-5; 7 bases fit TRBD2. The germline gives CDR1 LGHNA, CDR2 YNFKEQ. With V trimmed by 3 bases and J by 4 bases, 8 bases remained unmatched. This CDR3 region has 15 residues. CDR3 protein: CASSQGRAGPETQYF. The covered CDR3 bases are TGTGCCAGCAGCCAGGGACGAGCGGGACCAGAGACC.

Remarks on this clone: The read halts 3 residues ahead of the CDR3 end, with the missing end drawn from the germline J gene. The genes are TRBV19 and TRBJ2-3; the D is unclear. The V and J ends lost 6 bases and 1 base respectively, with 14 bases between them. Germline assignment: CDR1 LNHDA and CDR2 SQIVND (reference sequence). The length of the CDR3 is 15 residues. The CDR3 DNA, read in part, is TGTGCCAGTAGAGGAGAAGGGTTCGGCACAGATACG. Its translation: CASRGEGFGTDT. The CDR3 in its entirety is CASRGEGFGTDTQYF.

Notes on this clone: The read comes to an end 3 residues before the CDR3 does, leaving the germline J gene to fill in the end. The rearrangement links TRBV5-4 to TRBJ2-2; TRBD1 might be the D (6 bases). The CDR3 is 15 amino acids. Germline V CDR1 and CDR2: SGHNT, YYREEE (reference sequence). The CDR3 DNA, read in part, is TGTGCCAGCAGCTTGCCGGGACAACGTGGGGAAAAG. As protein: CASSLPGQRGEK. In full, the CDR3 reads CASSLPGQRGEKLFF.

With respect to this clone: The read gets to within 3 residues of the CDR3 end, and the germline J gene fills in the rest. The gene calls are TRBV5-1 and TRBJ2-2, with D maybe TRBD1 (6 bases). Trimming shortened V by 4 bases and J by 4 bases, and 14 bases separated the two germline ends. Looked up from germline, CDR1 is SGHRS and CDR2 is YFSETQ. The CDR3 is made up of 15 amino acids. CDR3 DNA (partial): TGCGCCAGCAGCCCACTGGACAGATCCACCGGGGAG. Its translation is CASSPLDRSTGE. The CDR3 in its entirety is CASSPLDRSTGELFF.

With respect to this clone: Read sequence stops 3 residues before the CDR3 end, and the germline J gene provides the missing end. The rearrangement links TRBV19 to TRBJ1-5; D uncertain. V gave up 7 bases and J gave up 0 bases, with 4 bases separating them. The CDR3 consists of 12 residues. Germline CDR1 is LNHDA and CDR2 is SQIVND (reference sequence). The sequenced part of the CDR3 DNA is TGTGCCAGTATTTATAGCAATCAGCCC. It codes for CASIYSNQP. From start to end, the CDR3 is CASIYSNQPQHF. Complete variable domain (other parts from reference TRBV19 and TRBJ1-5): DGGITQSPKYLFRKEGQNVTLSCEQNLNHDAMYWYRQDPGQGLRLIYYSQIVNDFQKGDIAEGYSVSREKKESFPLTVTSAQKNPTAFYLCASIYSNQPQHFGDGTRLSIL.

As to this clone: The sequenced fragment ends 3 residues before the CDR3 boundary, so the rest is inferred from the germline J gene. This chain uses TRBV7-8 with TRBJ2-2; 7 bases line up with TRBD1. The CDR3 consists of 15 residues. Per the germline V gene, CDR1 is SGHVS and CDR2 is FQNEAQ. CDR3 sequence: CASSSDRVFDEKLFF. The sequenced CDR3 bases are TGTGCCAGCAGCTCAGACAGGGTGTTCGATGAAAAG.

Of note for this clone: Mismatch with germline at one junction end may stem from a read error. From the germline J gene comes the end of the CDR3, since the read stops 3 residues before it. The J gene is TRBJ1-1, the V gene TRBV4-2; D may be TRBD1 (6 bases). Germline-derived CDR1 and CDR2 are LGHNA and YNFKEQ. This CDR3 has 15 residues. CDR3 bases read: TGCGCCAGCAGCCCAGGACAGTTTATGAACACTGAA. Its protein is CASSPGQFMNTE. The entire CDR3 is CASSPGQFMNTEAFF.

Worth noting for this clone: The CDR3 end lies 3 residues beyond the end of the read and is filled in from the germline J gene. The chain joins TRBV18 to TRBJ1-2, with 10 nucleotides matching TRBD1. CDR1 and CDR2 from the germline V gene are KGHSH and LQKENI. Losses at the gene ends were 4 bases for V and 7 bases for J; bases not matched to a gene: 18. The CDR3 sequence is 18 residues long. CDR3 region: CASSQTGGAGVSGAGYTF. The sequenced CDR3 bases are TGTGCCAGCTCACAGACAGGGGGCGCCGGAGTTTCGGGCGCTGGC.

With respect to this clone: The CDR3 extends 3 residues past the end of the read, so its final part is completed from the germline J gene. This sequence joins TRBV7-9 and TRBJ1-1; D gene uncertain. The germline V gene has CDR1 SEHNR and CDR2 FQNEAQ (reference sequence). This CDR3 comprises 13 residues. The V and J ends lost 1 base and 7 bases respectively, with 10 bases between them. The part of the CDR3 DNA that was read is TGTGCCAGCAGCTTAGACTCCCCATATGAA. Amino acids: CASSLDSPYE. The full CDR3 is CASSLDSPYEAFF.

Of note for this clone: One end of the junction varies from germline; a read error may be responsible. The DNA ends 3 residues before the CDR3 does, and the rest of the CDR3 is filled in from the germline J gene. Distinct nucleotide sequences in the sample also encode this CDR3. The chain is built from TRBV7-9 and TRBJ1-1; the D is unclear. Germline V lookup: CDR1 SEHNR, CDR2 FQNEAQ (reference sequence). This CDR3 spans 13 amino acids. The CDR3 region is CASSLDMNTEAFF. The part of the CDR3 DNA that was read is TGTGCCAGTAGCTTAGACATGAACACTGAA.

About this clone: The DNA ends 3 residues before the CDR3 does, and the rest of the CDR3 is filled in from the germline J gene. The chain uses TRBV13 and TRBJ1-2, with D possibly TRBD1 on 5 matching bases. Germline V gene lookup returns CDR1 PRHDT and CDR2 FYEKMQ (reference sequence). The CDR3 runs to 15 residues. CDR3 in amino acids: CASSLLGGSTDTYTF. The part of the CDR3 DNA that was read is TGTGCCAGCAGCTTACTCGGGGGAAGCACAGATACC.